This paragraph covers one T cell receptor (beta chain) sequence. This clone has ten or more counts. The specificity of this receptor is unknown. Per-nucleotide qualities are absent, and no much larger clonotype sits a single base away. The CDR3 measures 15 amino acids from cysteine to phenylalanine. The read is trimmed to its CDR3 DNA, 45 bases read in frame from base 1. V is pruned by 5 bases and J by 1 base, leaving 7 bases of the junction without a gene match. CDR1 SEHNR and CDR2 FQNEAQ were looked up in the germline V gene (reference sequence). Library preparation used the immunoSEQ multiplex PCR assay. A mixture of 60 forward primers for TCR Vbeta segments and 13 reverse primers for TCR Jbeta segments was used in the multiplex PCR. Amplification of the CDR3 region of rearranged TCR beta genes was performed with a multiplex PCR assay on genomic DNA. The amplified TCR beta libraries were sequenced on the Illumina HiSeq System as 87-base-pair reads. The original pipeline was this. In a later analysis, some 80 million unique TCR beta chains were counted across the roughly 700 repertoires, and some 10 million of these chains were shared by at least two donors. Raw reads were error-corrected and collapsed into unique sequences with a nearest-neighbor algorithm that merged closely related sequences to remove PCR and sequencing errors. V, D and J gene segments were assigned by aligning CDR3 sequences to IMGT reference sequences. Each retained sequence needed at least a six-nucleotide match to both a V gene segment and a J gene segment. Rearrangements were classified as productive when the CDR3 lacked stop codons and remained in frame with V and J, and all other rearrangements were classified as non-productive. CDR3 was defined according to IMGT convention as the region running from the second conserved V-encoded cysteine to the conserved J-encoded phenylalanine. The earlier analysis of 587 of the donors excluded sequences that lacked an unambiguous match to a single V gene segment. In an earlier analysis of a few hundred of the donors, a V segment was called functional when productive rearrangements were above 56.7%, and segregating when the standard deviation between donors exceeded 5%. A statistical classification framework was built for diagnosing cytomegalovirus status from the catalog of TCR beta chain sequences. A later analysis assigned V and J genes by comparing TCR nucleotide sequences with IMGT/GENE-DB human TR gene sequences. The TCRdist pipeline was used in a later analysis to assign CDR3 sequences and most-parsimonious VDJ recombination scenarios. In a later analysis, each TCR beta chain was defined by its CDR3 amino acid sequence together with its V-gene family, and reads without a unique V-gene family were excluded. As a way to deal with suspected cross-contamination and a sequencing artifact, a later analysis dropped 450 to 700 nucleotide sequences that were highly shared and had low generation probability. For each public chain, a later analysis derived a clonal expansion index from normalized ranks of inferred template counts within each repertoire. A later analysis computed generation probabilities with a VDJ recombination model fitted to out-of-frame rearrangements, and checked the results against IGoR. In a later analysis, TCR-TCR, TCR-HLA and TCR-CMV co-occurrence was scored with hypergeometric tests, and a repertoire-size bias correction was applied to TCR pairs. In a later analysis, false discovery rates were estimated by permuting HLA or CMV assignments 20 times. In a later analysis, co-occurring TCRs were grouped using DBSCAN, with TCRdist sequence similarity added in when clustering inside HLA-allele-positive subsets. Repertoires with fewer than 30,000 or more than 120,000 public chains, plus five repertoires with anomalous nucleotide sharing, were excluded from co-occurrence clustering. TCRdb provides this immuneACCESS table in a form limited to in-frame rearrangements. Some clones are lacking; in checked studies, under half of them reflect an unresolved V gene, and why the rest are absent is not known. The V and J calls and clone size are taken from that table; D and trimming were inferred from the DNA. This sample comprises some 150,000 clones, 80% of them detected only once. The biggest ten clones account for roughly 2.8% of the sample.

These data come from a study of cytomegalovirus exposure and HLA in healthy donors listed by TCRdb under 2017. In terms of the full investigation: An earlier analysis of more than 550 of the donors reported 276 Gb of sequence data and around 100 million unique TCR beta sequences obtained from approximately 180 million T cells. The study was designed to test whether signatures of past pathogen exposure could be identified by cataloging public T cell receptors. To study patterns of TCR occurrence, a later analysis re-analyzed previously published TCR beta repertoires from 650 to 750 donors and added high-resolution HLA genotyping. An early release covering 500 to 750 HLA-typed donors comprised approximately 290 gigabases of sequencing data and some 79 million unique TCR sequences. Alongside the repertoire data, information on donor age, sex, ethnicity and CMV serostatus was compiled. The later analysis used no new phenotypic data to find candidate immune exposures, relying instead on TCR beta sequences and their occurrence across donors. The number of donors typed differed by locus, with roughly 620-640 for A, B, C, DRB1 and DQB1, around 500 for DQA1, 600 to 610 for DPA1, and some 440 for DPB1. Of the roughly 400 genotyped donors, about 80% fell in the genetic ancestry cluster associated with self-reported Caucasian donors. On average, roughly 200,000 unique TCR beta nucleotide sequences were sequenced per donor among some 420 genotyped donors of the cohort, with 15% to 20% of those sequences being non-productive. Because of strong linkage in the cohort, four or five DR-DQ haplotypes were treated as single units for association and clustering. To predict cytomegalovirus infection status, the study combined high-throughput TCR immunosequencing, statistical association of individual TCRs with disease status, and machine learning. HLA typing covered class I and class II loci at four-digit resolution. Using immunosequencing, the study profiled T cell repertoires from 550 to 750 subjects and related those repertoires to cytomegalovirus serostatus. All discovery cohort repertoires had been generated on a single sequencing platform. A later genetic analysis used genome-wide SNP genotypes for about 55% of the 666 donors, treating that subset as a discovery cohort. In addition to the first cohort of roughly 670 subjects, a separate validation cohort of about 120 different subjects was used. An earlier analysis of 587 of the donors used high-throughput TCR beta sequencing to judge whether each TCR beta V gene segment behaved as functional or pseudogenic. What the study reported, not specific to this receptor: The study listed 164 TCR beta chains as associated with cytomegalovirus. Most TCR sequences were seen in very few donors, while some public TCRs were found in many individuals. In a later analysis, several top co-occurrence clusters were reported to appear linked to parvovirus B19, influenza, CMV and Epstein-Barr virus. Some IMGT-functional V segments, including TRBV6-2 and TRBV6-3, could not be distinguished by the 87-base-pair reads and were therefore excluded. Cytomegalovirus status was reported to be diagnosed by the classifier with high specificity and sensitivity in both the original and validation cohorts. In vitro tests confirmed that a few of the cytomegalovirus-associated TCR beta chains recognize cytomegalovirus antigens. A further reported finding was that TCR beta sequences accurately predicted the HLA-A and HLA-B alleles for most subjects in the first cohort. In a later genetic analysis, fewer N-insertions in productive TCRs were reported among donors in an Asian-associated ancestry cluster than the roughly 700-donor mean. Some 16 rarely observed V segments, including chromosome 9 orphons, were excluded from the earlier analysis of approximately 500 of the donors because counts were too low. Only TCR beta chains were sequenced in this cohort, and the absence of alpha or paired-chain data limited detectable features. Most CMV-associated TCR beta chains appeared to be HLA-restricted in a later analysis, and the HLA associations seemed to be driven largely by CMV exposure. In a later genetic analysis, a missense DCLRE1C variant was associated with V-gene and J-gene trimming of TCR beta chains, and the association was replicated in an independent cohort. In an earlier analysis of some 500 of the donors, most TCR beta V segments appeared in productive rearrangements about 87% or about 30% of the time, broadly matching IMGT annotations. Linkage disequilibrium might explain the correlated functional status among segregating V segments, but an unknown experimental factor could not be ruled out. At a false discovery rate of 0.05, a later analysis linked about 16,000 TCR beta sequences to specific HLA alleles. It was suggested by the authors that the approach could potentially be generalized to other disease states and immunological phenotypes. The presence/absence analyses assumed that sequencing depth was roughly uniform across donors, and that assumption may not be true. CMV serostatus was the only immune exposure information available for the cohort. When HLA alleles, especially DR and DQ, strongly co-occurred, TCR associations were difficult to assign to individual alleles. In a later analysis, TCR association rates were found to vary across HLA loci, with the most associated TCRs seen for DRB1 alleles and the fewest for HLA-C alleles. A cluster of highly shared sequence variants was judged likely to be a technical artifact of the sequencing pipeline. In a later analysis, HLA-associated TCR beta chains showed more clonal expansion and lower generation probabilities than non-associated chains that were equally common. Because HLA typing was missing for some donors at each locus, association tests included only the typed subset.

In total, over 600 healthy bone marrow donors made up the cohort. All cohort members were sampled while nominally healthy, although unrecorded immune exposures were likely present. The donor was CMV seronegative and belonged to the group of roughly 330 seronegative cohort members. Every donor gave a peripheral blood sample, and the peripheral blood mononuclear cells from that sample were used for TCR beta sequencing. Genomic DNA was extracted from the blood cell samples with the Qiagen DNeasy Blood Extraction Kit. The sequence came from a woman aged 25 to 45 in good health and CMV-seronegative. What was sequenced was PBMCs. This chain is built from TRBV7-9 and TRBJ1-1, and 7 junction bases match TRBD1. CDR3 sequence: CASSLSGQPNTEAFF. The sequence in DNA is TGTGCCAGCAGCCTATCGGGACAGCCGAACACTGAAGCTTTCTTT.